Each of the 12 T cell receptor gamma chains below was sequenced from the same sample in a study of Vδ1+ human thymocytes. Study findings and constraints: In the thymus, TRG and TRD repertoires looked highly polyclonal with Gaussian CDR3 lengths.

Extracted RNA was reverse transcribed into cDNA. Pooled V-gene forward primers with one constant-region reverse primer generated the CDR3 amplicons by multiplex PCR. TCRdb reanalysed the multiplex PCR reads via CATT. This sample has 9,500 to 13,000 gamma-chain clones; over 40% occur once, and the top ten carry less than 2.5%. The antigens of these receptors remain unknown. The sequencing sample was made of Vdelta1+ gamma-delta thymocytes from the thymus. As for subset: FACS-sorted CD3+ TCRalphabeta- TCRVdelta1+ TCRVdelta2- thymocytes. Receptors were obtained from a boy under three years old who had congenital heart surgery.

The chain is built from TRGV8 and TRGJ1 or TRGJ2. With V trimmed by 3 bases and J by 5 bases, 4 bases remained unmatched. The germline CDR1 and CDR2 sequences are VENAVY and YDSYNSRV. The CDR3 has 12 residues. The chain's CDR3 is CATWDRDYKKLF. The CDR3 region has the DNA TGTGCCACCTGGGATCGCGATTATAAGAAACTCTTT.

Concerning this clone: The same CDR3 can be traced to other DNA sequences in this sample. J is TRGJ1 or TRGJ2 and V is TRGV8. The J gene is not listed in TCRdb, so it was assigned here from a DNA match to germline. Germline V lookup: CDR1 VENAVY, CDR2 YDSYNSRV. There are 12 residues in the CDR3. V was clipped by 0 bases and J by 7 bases; unmatched bases: 3. The CDR3 spells CATWDRRYKKLF. In nucleotides, the CDR3 is TGTGCCACCTGGGATAGGCGGTATAAGAAACTCTTT.

The chain joins TRGV4 to TRGJ1 or TRGJ2. J was trimmed by 2 bases and V by 0 bases; bases with no gene match: 4. The germline V gene has CDR1 EGSTGY and CDR2 YDSYTSSV. The CDR3 consists of 14 residues. This CDR3 reads CATWDGRHYYKKLF. The CDR3 DNA is TGTGCCACCTGGGATGGGCGTCATTATTATAAGAAACTCTTT.

The genes are TRGV9 and TRGJ1 or TRGJ2. This CDR3 has 13 residues. After removal of 0 bases from V and 12 bases from J, the junction contained 11 bases not matched to a gene. Germline CDR1 GITISATS, CDR2 ISYDGTV (reference sequence). The DNA of the CDR3 is TGTGCCTTGTGGGAGGTGCACGGGGTGTGGAAACTCTTT. Translating gives CALWEVHGVWKLF.

The chain couples TRGV5 to TRGJ1 or TRGJ2. No J gene is reported in TCRdb; it was inferred here by comparing the DNA with germline. The V and J ends lost 3 bases and 5 bases, in that order; junction bases with no gene match: 7. Germline V gene lookup returns CDR1 VINAFY and CDR2 YDVSNSKD. The CDR3 is 13 amino acids. Here the CDR3 reads CATWDRPHYKKLF. The CDR3 DNA reads as TGTGCCACCTGGGACCGACCTCATTATAAGAAACTCTTT.

The genes are TRGV8 and TRGJ1 or TRGJ2. No J gene is reported in TCRdb; it was inferred here by comparing the DNA with germline. The CDR3 is 11 residues long. Trimming took 0 bases from V and 12 from J; bases not matched to a gene: 5. Germline V gives CDR1 VENAVY, CDR2 YDSYNSRV. CDR3 in amino acids: CATWDRTGKLF. CDR3 sequence (DNA): TGTGCCACCTGGGATAGGACCGGGAAACTCTTT.

V usage is TRGV9 and J usage is TRGJP1. The J segment lost 8 bases and the V segment lost 0 bases, leaving 3 bases of the junction unmatched. Germline CDR1 and CDR2: GITISATS and ISYDGTV (reference sequence). There are 13 residues in the CDR3. CDR3 residues: CALWEVRGWFKIF. Here the CDR3 DNA reads TGTGCCTTGTGGGAGGTGCGCGGTTGGTTCAAGATATTT.

J is TRGJ1 or TRGJ2 and V is TRGV5. In the absence of a J gene in TCRdb, the DNA was matched to germline to assign it here. The CDR3 is 14 amino acids. Losses at the gene ends were 3 bases for V and 3 bases for J; bases not matched to a gene: 8. The germline gives CDR1 VINAFY, CDR2 YDVSNSKD. CDR3 loop: CATWDAGGYYKKLF. The DNA of the CDR3 is TGTGCCACCTGGGACGCGGGGGGTTATTATAAGAAACTCTTT.

This clone has just a few counts. The chain couples TRGV9 to TRGJ1 or TRGJ2. The ends lost 1 base at V and 6 bases at J; junction bases unmatched: 6. The CDR3 loop spans 13 amino acids. Germline CDR1 GITISATS, CDR2 ISYDGTV (reference sequence). This CDR3 reads CALWEVNLYKKLF. CDR3 DNA sequence: TGTGCCTTGTGGGAGGTAAACCTTTATAAGAAACTCTTT.

The rearrangement uses TRGV2 and TRGJ1 or TRGJ2. The J gene, left out of TCRdb, was set here by checking the DNA against germline. Germline V CDR1 and CDR2: EGSNGY, YDSYNSKV. This CDR3 comprises 11 residues. V dropped 0 bases and J dropped 9; count of bases not matched to a gene: 2. The CDR3 reads CATWDGTKKLF. CDR3 DNA sequence: TGTGCCACCTGGGACGGGACTAAGAAACTCTTT.

The V segment is TRGV3, and no J call was made. This CDR3 has 13 residues. Germline CDR1 reads VTNTFY; CDR2 reads YDVSTARD (reference sequence). Here the CDR3 reads CATWDRLEEGVVF. CDR3 DNA sequence: TGTGCCACCTGGGACAGGCTAGAAGAGGGGGTTGTCTTT.

This clone has just a few counts. The chain employs TRGV4 and TRGJ1 or TRGJ2. CDR1 is EGSTGY and CDR2 is YDSYTSSV in the germline V gene. The ends lost 0 bases at V and 4 bases at J; junction bases unmatched: 9. The CDR3 totals 15 residues. CDR3 sequence: CATWDGQPSYYKKLF. The CDR3 DNA follows: TGTGCCACCTGGGATGGGCAGCCATCCTATTATAAGAAACTCTTT.